This TCR beta chain is drawn from a study of metastatic and nonmetastatic thyroid tumors. Study results and limitations: A significant increase in TCR beta diversity was reportedly seen in malignant thyroid tumors relative to benign nodules, in blood and tumor.

Per the authors' pipeline: To classify distant metastasis in papillary thyroid cancer, a model was built from CDR3 differences across clinicopathological groups. TCRdb redid the clone calls on the PCR reads using MiXCR. The V and J calls, along with clone size, are taken from TCRdb and not from the paper's own processing. Among tens of thousands of clones listed, 20% to 25% were seen once. Not a single patient had been given any form of treatment at any point before undergoing thyroid surgery. The CDR3 has 15 amino acids. V was cut by 5 bases and J by 1 base, with 15 bases left in between. Germline V gives CDR1 MNHEY, CDR2 SVGEGT. This clone is categorized as medium-sized. No antigen is known for it.

Sequencing was done on a sample of adjacent normal tissue. This clonotype was sampled from a female donor with papillary thyroid cancer or a benign thyroid nodule (not recorded which). Some clones in this sample may be carry-over from other donors' samples. V usage is TRBV6-2 or TRBV6-3 and J usage is TRBJ2-7; unclear D gene. The CDR3 spells CASSPPGQRSYEQYF. The CDR3 nucleotides read TGTGCCAGCAGTCCCCCGGGCCAACGATCCTACGAGCAGTACTTC.